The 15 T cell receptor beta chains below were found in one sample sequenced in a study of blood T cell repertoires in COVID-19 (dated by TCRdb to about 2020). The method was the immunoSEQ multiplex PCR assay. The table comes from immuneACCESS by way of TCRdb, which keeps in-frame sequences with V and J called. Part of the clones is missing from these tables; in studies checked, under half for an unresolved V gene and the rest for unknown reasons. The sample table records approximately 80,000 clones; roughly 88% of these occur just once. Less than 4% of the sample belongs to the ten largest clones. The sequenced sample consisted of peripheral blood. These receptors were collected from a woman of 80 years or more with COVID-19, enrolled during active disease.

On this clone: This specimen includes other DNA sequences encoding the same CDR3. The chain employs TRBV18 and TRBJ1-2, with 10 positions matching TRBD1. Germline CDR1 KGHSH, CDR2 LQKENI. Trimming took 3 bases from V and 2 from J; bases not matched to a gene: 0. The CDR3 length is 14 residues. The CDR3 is CASSPGQGNYGYTF. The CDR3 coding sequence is TGTGCCAGCTCACCGGGACAGGGGAACTATGGCTACACCTTC.

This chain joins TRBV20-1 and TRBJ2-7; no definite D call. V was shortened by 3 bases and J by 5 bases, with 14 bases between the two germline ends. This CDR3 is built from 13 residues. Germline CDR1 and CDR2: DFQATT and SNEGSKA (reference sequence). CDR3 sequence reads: CSASLIVNDEQYF. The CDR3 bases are TGCAGTGCTAGTCTTATAGTCAACGACGAGCAGTACTTC.

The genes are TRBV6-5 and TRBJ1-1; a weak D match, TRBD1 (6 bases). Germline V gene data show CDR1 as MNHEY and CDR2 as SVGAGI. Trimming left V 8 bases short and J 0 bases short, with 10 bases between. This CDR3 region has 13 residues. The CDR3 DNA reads TGTGCCAGCGGCCAGGGGTTGAACACTGAAGCTTTCTTT. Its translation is CASGQGLNTEAFF.

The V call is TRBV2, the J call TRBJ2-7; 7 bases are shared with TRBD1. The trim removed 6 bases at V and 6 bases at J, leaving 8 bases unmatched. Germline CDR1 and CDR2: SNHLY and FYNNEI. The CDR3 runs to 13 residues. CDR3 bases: TGTGCCAGCAGGGGCAGGGGGTTTGGCGAGCAGTACTTC. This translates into CASRGRGFGEQYF.

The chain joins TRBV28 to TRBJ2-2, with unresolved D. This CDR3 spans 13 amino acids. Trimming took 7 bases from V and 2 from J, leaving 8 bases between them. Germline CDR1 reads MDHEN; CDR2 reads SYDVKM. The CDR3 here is CASTDSNTGELFF. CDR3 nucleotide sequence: TGTGCCAGCACTGACTCCAACACCGGGGAGCTGTTTTTT.

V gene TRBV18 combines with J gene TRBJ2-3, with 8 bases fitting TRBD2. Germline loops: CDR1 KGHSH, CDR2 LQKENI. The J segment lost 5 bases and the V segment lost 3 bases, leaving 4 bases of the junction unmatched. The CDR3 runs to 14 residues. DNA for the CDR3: TGTGCCAGCTCACCCCGGGGGGGGGAAGATACGCAGTATTTT. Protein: CASSPRGGEDTQYF.

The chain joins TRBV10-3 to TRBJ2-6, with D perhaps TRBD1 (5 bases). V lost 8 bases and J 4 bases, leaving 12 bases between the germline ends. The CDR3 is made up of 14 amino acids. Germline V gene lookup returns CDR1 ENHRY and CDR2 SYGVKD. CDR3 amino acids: CAILQGTGANVLTF. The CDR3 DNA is TGTGCCATCTTGCAGGGAACAGGGGCCAACGTCCTGACTTTC.

This CDR3 reads CASRSGSSNEKLFF. Here the CDR3 DNA reads TGCGCCAGCAGATCGGGTTCGTCTAATGAAAAACTGTTTTTT. The chain is built from TRBV5-1 and TRBJ1-4; D is unresolved. CDR1 is SGHRS, CDR2 YFSETQ, per germline. V shed 5 bases and J shed 3 bases, with 11 bases lying between them. The CDR3 has 14 amino acids.

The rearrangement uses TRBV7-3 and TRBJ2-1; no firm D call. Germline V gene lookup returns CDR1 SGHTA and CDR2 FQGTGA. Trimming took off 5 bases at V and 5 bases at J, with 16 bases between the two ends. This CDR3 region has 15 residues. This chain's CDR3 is CASSPQLTGHNEQFF. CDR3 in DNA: TGTGCCAGCAGCCCCCAGCTAACGGGTCACAATGAGCAGTTCTTC.

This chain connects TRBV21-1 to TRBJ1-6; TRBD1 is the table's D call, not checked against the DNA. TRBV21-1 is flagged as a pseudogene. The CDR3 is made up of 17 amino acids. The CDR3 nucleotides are TGTGCCAGCGAGACAGGGGAAGAGAGCTCCTATAATTCACCCCTCCACTTT. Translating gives CASETGEESSYNSPLHF.

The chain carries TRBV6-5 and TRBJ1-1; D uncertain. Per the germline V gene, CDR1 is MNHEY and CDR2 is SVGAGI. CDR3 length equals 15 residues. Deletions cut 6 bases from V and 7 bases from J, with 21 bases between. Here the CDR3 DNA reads TGTGCCAGCAGACCATTTCATATTTTCGGGAATGAAGCTTTCTTT. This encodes CASRPFHIFGNEAFF.

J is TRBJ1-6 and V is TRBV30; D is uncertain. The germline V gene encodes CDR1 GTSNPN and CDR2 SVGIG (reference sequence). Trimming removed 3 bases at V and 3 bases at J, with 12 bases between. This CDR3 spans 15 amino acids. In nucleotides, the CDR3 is TGTGCCTGGAGCAGGACTCGAGTCTATAATTCACCCCTCCACTTT. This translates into CAWSRTRVYNSPLHF.

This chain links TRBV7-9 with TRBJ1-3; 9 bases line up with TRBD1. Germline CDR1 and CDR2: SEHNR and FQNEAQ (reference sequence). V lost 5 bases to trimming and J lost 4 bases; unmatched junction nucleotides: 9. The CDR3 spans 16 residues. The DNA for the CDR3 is TGTGCCAGCAGCAAAAGGACAGGGGAGGCCGGAAACACCATATATTTT. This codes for CASSKRTGEAGNTIYF.

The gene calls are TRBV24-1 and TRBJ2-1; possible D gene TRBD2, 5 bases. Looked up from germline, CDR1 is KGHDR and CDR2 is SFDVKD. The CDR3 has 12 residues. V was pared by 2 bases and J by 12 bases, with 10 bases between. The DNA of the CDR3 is TGTGCCACCAGTGATTCAGGCCGGGGGCAGTTCTTC. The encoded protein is CATSDSGRGQFF.

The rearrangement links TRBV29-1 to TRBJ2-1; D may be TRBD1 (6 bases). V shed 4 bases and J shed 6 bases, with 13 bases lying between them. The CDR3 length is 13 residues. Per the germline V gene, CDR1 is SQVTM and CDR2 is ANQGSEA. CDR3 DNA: TGCAGCGTTGCTCGACAGGTTGGCAATGAGCAGTTCTTC. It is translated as CSVARQVGNEQFF.